This T cell receptor beta chain was documented in a study of blood T cell repertoires in COVID-19. At the level of the study: Symptom resolution, clearance, or two negative PCRs marked the recovered donors of Cohort 3.

The V gene's germline CDR1 is MNHEY and CDR2 SVGEGT. Trimming shortened V by 3 bases and J by 1 base, and 9 bases separated the two germline ends. The CDR3 sequence is 14 residues long. Authors' data handling: From reference gene primer amplification, estimates of nucleated cell counts were derived. The data were produced by immunoSEQ multiplex PCR, yet TCRdb's version contains in-frame clones alone and is incomplete. Clone size and V and J calls were adopted from that table, with D and trimming inferred from the DNA. The data hold a few hundred thousand clones, with 70% to 90% observed a single time.

The chain combines TRBV6-2 or TRBV6-3 with TRBJ1-1; D unclear. The clonotype originates from a middle-aged man in a cohort exposed to, infected with or recovered from COVID-19 (not recorded which). The sequenced sample was PBMCs or T cells enriched from blood (not recorded which). In DNA, the CDR3 is TGTGCCAGCAGTTATCTTCCGGGGAACACTGAAGCTTTCTTT. Residues: CASSYLPGNTEAFF.